Below are 21 T cell receptor beta chains sequenced from a single sample in a study of T cells in Graves' hyperthyroidism and ophthalmopathy. Using RNA transcripts as the source, TCR beta CDR3 regions were amplified. Initially, a first-round RT-PCR of the TCR CDR3 employed the HTBI primer set. TCRdb called the multiplex PCR reads again in MiXCR, with one record for every CDR3 protein. The sample yields approximately 480,000 distinct CDR3 sequences, less than 25% seen once. The sequenced sample was blood. These receptors were obtained from a man younger than 35 with Graves' hyperthyroidism.

As regards this clonotype: This may arise from a read error, as a much more abundant clone is one base away. The chain couples TRBV5-1 to TRBJ1-2; no clear D. Germline V gives CDR1 SGHRS, CDR2 YFSETQ. The CDR3 runs 14 residues. Here the CDR3 DNA reads TGCGCCAGCACCCCGACATCTCTGGGGTATGGCTACGCCTTC. Amino acid sequence: CASTPTSLGYGYAF.

Ten or more counts support this clonotype. V gene TRBV5-1 combines with J gene TRBJ1-1; 8 bases are shared with TRBD1. Per germline, CDR1 SGHRS and CDR2 YFSETQ. This CDR3 has 14 residues. V lost 3 bases and J lost 3; bases outside the gene matches: 4. The CDR3 coding sequence is TGCGCCAGCAGCTGGACAGGGCTAGACACTGAAGCTTTCTTT. This gives the protein CASSWTGLDTEAFF.

This clonotype was seen many times. V is TRBV19 and J is TRBJ1-1; 7 nucleotides agree with TRBD1. The CDR3 is made up of 14 amino acids. V was pared by 10 bases and J by 4 bases, with 12 bases of the junction left unmatched. In germline, CDR1 is LNHDA, CDR2 SQIVND (reference sequence). CDR3 in DNA: TGTGCCACACAGGGGTGGGTCGGGGGCACTGAAGCTTTCTTT. This gives the protein CATQGWVGGTEAFF.

This clonotype was counted at least ten times. The rearrangement uses TRBV28 and TRBJ1-1; D unresolved. V was pared by 0 bases and J by 3 bases, with 5 bases between. Germline V lookup: CDR1 MDHEN, CDR2 SYDVKM. This CDR3 spans 13 amino acids. Here the CDR3 DNA reads TGTGCCAGCAGTTTATGGCGCGACACTGAAGCTTTCTTT. This encodes CASSLWRDTEAFF.

As to this clonotype: A read error may explain this, as a much larger clone is one base away. V usage is TRBV28 and J usage is TRBJ2-2; possibly TRBD1 for D (5 bases). Germline V lookup: CDR1 MDHEN, CDR2 SYDVKM. This CDR3 spans 14 amino acids. The CDR3: CACSLSAGTGELFF. CDR3 nucleotides: TGTGCCTGCAGTTTATCGGCAGGGACCGGGGAGCTGTTTTTT.

This clonotype was recorded a few times. The chain recombines TRBV15 with TRBJ2-7; TRBD1 might be the D (5 bases). V shed 0 bases and J shed 3 bases, with 12 bases lying between them. CDR3 length: 15 amino acids. From germline, CDR1 is LNHNV and CDR2 YYDKDF (reference sequence). The CDR3 nucleotides are TGTGCCACCAGCAGAGATCTCGCAGGGTACTACGAGCAGTACTTC. Translating gives CATSRDLAGYYEQYF.

This clonotype showed up many times. The CDR3 nucleotides are TGTGCCACTGGGCCGGACGGGAACACCGGGGAGCTGTTTTTT. Translating it yields CATGPDGNTGELFF. This chain links TRBV6-1 with TRBJ2-2; no clear D gene. Per the germline V gene, CDR1 is MNHNS and CDR2 is SASEGT. V was pared by 10 bases and J by 1 base, with 13 bases between. This CDR3 is built from 14 residues.

Many counts were recorded for this clonotype. The chain carries TRBV2 and TRBJ2-7; D tentatively reads TRBD1 or TRBD2 (5 bases each). V was cut by 5 bases and J by 0 bases, with 14 bases left in between. The length of the CDR3 is 15 residues. CDR1 and CDR2 from the germline V gene are SNHLY and FYNNEI. The CDR3 loop is CASSLLRESSYEQYF. The DNA of the CDR3 is TGTGCCAGCAGTCTACTCAGGGAGAGCTCCTACGAGCAGTACTTC.

This clonotype was seen at least ten times. The rearrangement uses TRBV6-2 or TRBV6-3 and TRBJ1-5; D not certain. Deletions cut 4 bases from V and 1 base from J, with 11 bases between. The CDR3 is made up of 15 amino acids. Looked up from germline, CDR1 is MNHEY and CDR2 is SVGEGT. The CDR3, as DNA: TGTGCCAGCAGTTCCACGGAGTGGAGCAATCAGCCCCAGCATTTT. Its protein product is CASSSTEWSNQPQHF.

The J gene is TRBJ2-7, the V gene TRBV4-3; 9 positions agree with TRBD1. Germline assignment: CDR1 LGHNA and CDR2 YSLEER. CDR3 length: 14 amino acids. V was pared by 3 bases and J by 3 bases, with 3 bases of the junction left unmatched. The CDR3 coding sequence is TGCGCCAGCAGCCAGGACAGGGGAAACTACGAGCAGTACTTC. Translation: CASSQDRGNYEQYF.

This clonotype came up many times. The chain carries TRBV3-1 and TRBJ2-6; D gene ambiguous. The V gene's germline CDR1 is LGHDT and CDR2 YNNKEL (reference sequence). The CDR3 is 15 amino acids. The V end was cut by 1 base, the J end by 1 base, with 5 bases between. As DNA, the CDR3 is TGTGCCAGCAGCCAAGGGGTTTCTGGGGCCAACGTCCTGACTTTC. Amino acid sequence: CASSQGVSGANVLTF.

V gene TRBV12-3 or TRBV12-4 combines with J gene TRBJ2-2; 8 bases match TRBD1. V lost 8 bases, J lost 8 bases, and 13 bases stayed unmatched. There are 15 residues in the CDR3. The CDR3 loop is CASAKGGRGPGELFF. DNA for the CDR3: TGTGCCAGCGCGAAGGGGGGCAGGGGGCCGGGGGAGCTGTTTTTT.

This clonotype has at least ten counts. This may be a read error, as it is one base from a much larger clone. The CDR3 loop reads CASAKGARTEAFF. CDR3 nucleotides: TGTGCCAGCGCGAAGGGTGCGCGCACTGAAGCTTTCTTT. This chain joins TRBV28 and TRBJ1-1; D gene ambiguous. CDR1 MDHEN and CDR2 SYDVKM come from the germline V gene. This CDR3 spans 13 amino acids. V was pared by 8 bases and J by 4 bases, with 14 bases between.

The rearrangement links TRBV29-1 to TRBJ2-2, with a possible D match to TRBD1 (6 bases). Germline V lookup: CDR1 SQVTM, CDR2 ANQGSEA. The ends were cut back, 4 bases at V and 0 bases at J, with 9 bases in the middle. The CDR3 has 14 amino acids. The CDR3 bases are TGCAGCGTTGGGGGACATTCGAACACCGGGGAGCTGTTTTTT. It yields the protein CSVGGHSNTGELFF.

This clonotype was found many times. This rearrangement joins TRBV5-1 to TRBJ1-2, with 7 bases that match TRBD1. V trimming: 4 bases; J trimming: 4 bases; junction bases outside the gene matches: 10. This CDR3 comprises 15 residues. Per the germline V gene, CDR1 is SGHRS and CDR2 is YFSETQ. CDR3 in amino acids: CASSSLTGEAYGYTF. CDR3 bases: TGCGCCAGCAGCAGTTTAACAGGGGAGGCCTATGGCTACACCTTC.

There are many counts of this clonotype. This chain uses TRBV30 with TRBJ1-3, with D uncertain. Germline V CDR1 and CDR2: GTSNPN, SVGIG (reference sequence). The CDR3 runs 14 residues. V was shortened by 3 bases and J by 0 bases, with 9 bases between the two germline ends. CDR3 region: CAWRGESSGNTIYF. In nucleotides, the CDR3 is TGTGCCTGGAGGGGAGAAAGCTCTGGAAACACCATATATTTT.

The sample holds a few counts of this clonotype. The genes are TRBV13 and TRBJ2-7, with D tentatively TRBD1 (5 bases). Germline CDR1 PRHDT, CDR2 FYEKMQ (reference sequence). This CDR3 comprises 16 residues. The ends were cut back, 2 bases at V and 2 bases at J, with 16 bases in the middle. The CDR3: CASSLSGAISAYEQYF. For the CDR3, the DNA is TGTGCCAGCAGCTTAAGTGGGGCCATATCAGCCTACGAGCAGTACTTC.

This clonotype was counted at least ten times. This rearrangement joins TRBV9 to TRBJ2-7; weak D call: TRBD2 (5 bases). Germline V gives CDR1 SGDLS, CDR2 YYNGEE. The CDR3 has 13 residues. V lost 0 bases to trimming and J lost 6 bases, with 10 bases between them. The CDR3 protein is CASSVGLAGEQYF. Written as DNA, the CDR3 is TGTGCCAGCAGCGTAGGTCTAGCCGGCGAGCAGTACTTC.

This clonotype was seen ten or more times. J is TRBJ1-2 and V is TRBV24-1; weak D call: TRBD1 (5 bases). The CDR3 is 15 amino acids. Germline CDR1 and CDR2: KGHDR and SFDVKD. Trimming shortened V by 2 bases and J by 7 bases, and 16 bases separated the two germline ends. The CDR3 coding sequence is TGTGCCACCAGTGATTCGGACATACCGAGGGGTGGCTACACCTTC. Translation gives CATSDSDIPRGGYTF.

V gene TRBV24-1 combines with J gene TRBJ2-7, with TRBD2 matching 8 bases. This CDR3 region has 15 residues. The germline V gene has CDR1 KGHDR and CDR2 SFDVKD. Germline trimming cut 3 bases from V and 4 bases from J; bases unmatched to any gene: 7. CDR3 sequence (DNA): TGTGCCACCAGTGATACGGGTAGCGGGGATTACGAGCAGTACTTC. Encoded protein: CATSDTGSGDYEQYF.

This clonotype has at least ten counts. The chain employs TRBV11-1 and TRBJ2-2; 11 bases are shared with TRBD1. The CDR3 sequence is 16 residues long. The J segment lost 7 bases and the V segment lost 5 bases, leaving 9 bases of the junction unmatched. The germline gives CDR1 SGHAT, CDR2 FQDESV (reference sequence). This chain's CDR3 is CASSPGQGAMIGELFF. In DNA, the CDR3 is TGTGCCAGCAGCCCAGGACAGGGGGCGATGATCGGGGAGCTGTTTTTT.